This T cell receptor (beta chain) was sequenced for a study of blood T cell repertoires in COVID-19. Study overall: Sample material is recorded as cDNA or gDNA derived from T cells, B-cell-depleted T cells, or PBMCs.

Measured with immunoSEQ multiplex PCR; TCRdb has only the in-frame clones, and not every one. This sample has around 150,000 clones, with roughly 80% found just once. V gave up 4 bases and J gave up 4 bases; unmatched junction bases: 9. CDR1 and CDR2 (germline): SNHLY, FYNNEI. The CDR3 totals 15 residues. Donors in Cohort 3 counted as recovered after two negative PCRs, clearance, or symptom resolution. The clonotype comes from a woman between 35 and 50 years old who had recovered from COVID-19. The chain links TRBV2 to TRBJ2-7, with TRBD2 matching 8 bases. What was sequenced was PBMCs or T cells enriched from blood (not recorded which). CDR3 DNA: TGTGCCAGCAGTGGCGTTAGCGGGATGACGTACGAGCAGTACTTC. Its protein product is CASSGVSGMTYEQYF.